Listed below are T cell receptor beta chains from one sample, sequenced in a study of CD8 T cells in Susac syndrome. TCRdb re-called the immunoSEQ multiplex PCR reads through MiXCR, storing one row per CDR3 protein. The data show 150,000 to 250,000 distinct CDR3 sequences, with about 95% seen just once and 0.093% held by the top ten. Source material: CD4+ T cells from PBMCs. The receptor set was obtained from a human donor with multiple sclerosis. The CDR3 runs from the conserved cysteine through the conserved F or W. D genes are given only for firm matches. Size is omitted from some rows. Given values are once, few, many or a class for expanded clones.

D: -; J: TRBJ1-2; V: TRBV29-1; size: -; CDR3: CSVEGGVSYGYTF; DNA: TGCAGCGTTGAAGGTGGGGTGAGCTATGGCTACACCTTC
D: -; J: TRBJ2-7; V: TRBV2; size: once; CDR3: CASGLVGSYEQYF; DNA: TGTGCCAGTGGGTTGGTGGGGTCCTACGAGCAGTACTTC
D: TRBD2; J: TRBJ2-1; V: TRBV30; size: -; CDR3: CAWSPGGAPNEQFF; DNA: TGTGCCTGGAGCCCCGGGGGGGCCCCCAATGAGCAGTTCTTC
D: TRBD1; J: TRBJ2-4; V: TRBV7-9; size: -; CDR3: CASSPPGQGRVAKNIQYF; DNA: TGTGCCAGCAGCCCCCCGGGACAGGGCCGAGTGGCCAAAAACATTCAGTACTTC
D: TRBD2; J: TRBJ2-1; V: TRBV12-3/TRBV12-4; size: -; CDR3: CASSLVTSGSDEQFF; DNA: TGTGCCAGCAGTTTAGTGACTAGCGGGTCTGATGAGCAGTTCTTC
D: -; J: TRBJ1-1; V: TRBV18; size: -; CDR3: CASSPWGGTEAFF; DNA: TGTGCCAGCTCACCGTGGGGGGGCACTGAAGCTTTCTTT
D: TRBD2; J: TRBJ2-3; V: TRBV3-1; size: -; CDR3: CASSPGTTGTDTQYF; DNA: TGTGCCAGCAGTCCCGGGACTACAGGCACAGATACGCAGTATTTT
D: -; J: TRBJ1-1; V: TRBV30; size: -; CDR3: CAWNPLLRGTEAFF; DNA: TGTGCCTGGAACCCTCTTCTCCGGGGCACTGAAGCTTTCTTT
D: -; J: TRBJ2-2; V: TRBV24-1; size: -; CDR3: CATRPANTGELFF; DNA: TGTGCCACCCGACCCGCGAACACCGGGGAGCTGTTTTTT
D: -; J: TRBJ2-5; V: TRBV3-1; size: -; CDR3: CASSLNRGESQYF; DNA: TGTGCCAGCAGCCTAAACCGCGGCGAGTCCCAGTACTTC
D: TRBD2; J: TRBJ2-3; V: TRBV4-1; size: -; CDR3: CASSQGLAGTTDTQYF; DNA: TGCGCCAGCAGCCAAGGACTAGCGGGAACCACAGATACGCAGTATTTT
D: -; J: TRBJ1-2; V: TRBV5-1; size: -; CDR3: CASSWGTQGGYTF; DNA: TGCGCCAGCAGCTGGGGGACTCAGGGAGGCTACACCTTC
D: TRBD1; J: TRBJ2-7; V: TRBV9; size: -; CDR3: CASSPLGQGAYEQYF; DNA: TGTGCCAGCAGCCCACTCGGACAGGGTGCCTACGAGCAGTACTTC
D: -; J: TRBJ1-1; V: TRBV29-1; size: -; CDR3: CSVVRDTNTEAFF; DNA: TGCAGCGTAGTCCGGGACACTAACACTGAAGCTTTCTTT
D: -; J: TRBJ2-7; V: TRBV30; size: -; CDR3: CAWSVRNEQYF; DNA: TGTGCCTGGAGTGTAAGGAACGAGCAGTACTTC
D: TRBD1; J: TRBJ1-2; V: TRBV5-1; size: -; CDR3: CASSRGTDRYGYTF; DNA: TGCGCCAGCAGCAGGGGGACAGACCGCTATGGCTACACCTTC
D: -; J: TRBJ2-7; V: TRBV11-2; size: -; CDR3: CASSLVPGHAPVSYEQYF; DNA: TGTGCCAGCAGCTTAGTACCGGGACATGCTCCCGTTTCCTACGAGCAGTACTTC
D: TRBD1; J: TRBJ2-3; V: TRBV7-3; size: -; CDR3: CASSLGGQDPQGTQYF; DNA: TGTGCCAGCAGCCTTGGAGGACAGGACCCGCAGGGTACGCAGTATTTT
D: -; J: TRBJ2-5; V: TRBV19; size: -; CDR3: CASSKDVETQYF; DNA: TGTGCCAGTAGTAAGGATGTTGAGACCCAGTACTTC
D: TRBD2; J: TRBJ2-2; V: TRBV5-1; size: -; CDR3: CASNAGAGELFF; DNA: TGCGCCAGCAACGCGGGGGCCGGGGAGCTGTTTTTT
D: -; J: TRBJ1-3; V: TRBV15; size: -; CDR3: CATSRELSGNTIYF; DNA: TGTGCCACCAGCAGAGAACTCAGTGGAAACACCATATATTTT
D: -; J: TRBJ1-1; V: TRBV15; size: -; CDR3: CATGHLLNTEAFF; DNA: TGTGCCACTGGACACCTTCTGAACACTGAAGCTTTCTTT
D: -; J: TRBJ1-2; V: TRBV7-8; size: -; CDR3: CASSTRMGDGYTF; DNA: TGTGCCAGCAGCACCCGGATGGGCGATGGCTACACCTTC
D: -; J: TRBJ2-5; V: TRBV30; size: -; CDR3: CAWSPDYAQETQYF; DNA: TGTGCCTGGTCCCCGGATTATGCCCAAGAGACCCAGTACTTC
D: -; J: TRBJ1-1; V: TRBV29-1; size: -; CDR3: CSVVSRAYTEAFF; DNA: TGCAGCGTTGTTTCCAGGGCCTACACTGAAGCTTTCTTT
D: TRBD2; J: TRBJ2-1; V: TRBV29-1; size: -; CDR3: CSVVEWTSGNNEQFF; DNA: TGCAGCGTTGTCGAATGGACTAGCGGGAACAATGAGCAGTTCTTC
D: -; J: TRBJ1-4; V: TRBV10-3; size: once; CDR3: CAISALPNEKLFF; DNA: TGTGCCATCAGTGCTTTGCCTAATGAAAAACTGTTTTTT
D: -; J: TRBJ2-5; V: TRBV2; size: -; CDR3: CASKVQETQYF; DNA: TGTGCCAGCAAAGTACAAGAGACCCAGTACTTC
D: TRBD2; J: TRBJ2-5; V: TRBV29-1; size: -; CDR3: CSAIGLVKTQYF; DNA: TGCAGCGCTATAGGACTAGTTAAGACCCAGTACTTC
D: -; J: TRBJ1-1; V: TRBV3-1; size: -; CDR3: CASSQHNTEAFF; DNA: TGTGCCAGCAGCCAACATAACACTGAAGCTTTCTTT
D: -; J: TRBJ1-2; V: TRBV25-1; size: -; CDR3: CASSEPGLGGYTF; DNA: TGTGCCAGCAGTGAACCGGGACTTGGAGGCTACACCTTC
D: -; J: TRBJ2-3; V: TRBV24-1; size: -; CDR3: CATSAAAGGSSTDTQYF; DNA: TGTGCCACCAGTGCCGCGGCAGGAGGGTCTAGCACAGATACGCAGTATTTT
D: -; J: TRBJ2-5; V: TRBV27; size: -; CDR3: CASSLEGSETQYF; DNA: TGTGCCAGCAGTTTAGAGGGGTCTGAGACCCAGTACTTC
D: -; J: TRBJ2-1; V: TRBV6-1; size: -; CDR3: CASGGRNEQFF; DNA: TGTGCCAGTGGAGGGCGGAATGAGCAGTTCTTC
D: -; J: TRBJ2-1; V: TRBV19; size: -; CDR3: CASGWSSSYNEQFF; DNA: TGTGCCAGTGGTTGGTCCAGCTCCTACAATGAGCAGTTCTTC
D: TRBD2; J: TRBJ2-3; V: TRBV2; size: -; CDR3: CASRALSAGDSDTQYF; DNA: TGTGCCAGCAGGGCCCTCTCGGCGGGGGATTCGGATACGCAGTATTTT
D: -; J: TRBJ2-3; V: TRBV15; size: -; CDR3: CATSRSTRMGGTDTQYF; DNA: TGTGCCACCAGCAGATCCACTCGGATGGGGGGCACAGATACGCAGTATTTT
D: TRBD1; J: TRBJ2-5; V: TRBV3-1; size: -; CDR3: CASSRQGQETQYF; DNA: TGTGCCAGCAGCCGACAGGGGCAAGAGACCCAGTACTTC
D: TRBD1; J: TRBJ2-7; V: TRBV29-1; size: few; CDR3: CSVRDRQHEQYF; DNA: TGCAGCGTGAGGGACAGGCAACACGAGCAGTACTTC
D: -; J: TRBJ2-3; V: TRBV5-1; size: -; CDR3: CASSLAPGRAQYF; DNA: TGCGCCAGCAGCTTGGCACCGGGACGAGCGCAGTATTTT
D: -; J: TRBJ1-4; V: TRBV7-9; size: once; CDR3: CASSVGVAPPDEKLFF; DNA: TGTGCCAGCAGCGTGGGGGTTGCTCCGCCGGATGAAAAACTGTTTTTT
D: -; J: TRBJ1-1; V: TRBV19; size: -; CDR3: CASSIGSPSRWAFF; DNA: TGTGCCAGTAGTATCGGTTCCCCCAGCAGGTGGGCTTTCTTT